These 18 T cell receptor beta chains were all obtained from the same sample, sequenced in a study of beta chain features in type 1 diabetes. Study-wide points: TCRB CDR3s from Type 1 diabetes patients were moderately but significantly shorter in all four CD4+ subsets.

No antigen has been identified for these receptors. Every bit of the isolated RNA underwent reverse transcription, so sequencing read expressed TCRB transcripts. Method: immunoSEQ multiplex PCR; TCRdb's copy keeps in-frame clones and lacks some. The top ten clones hold nearly 0.09% of a sample with 150,000 to 200,000 clones, roughly 59% of them seen once. The sequencing sample was made of naive CD4+ T cells from blood. The receptors come from a man under 40 with type 1 diabetes.

The CDR3 DNA is TGCAGCGTTGAAACACTGGACAGAACCTATGGCTACACCTTC. Encoded protein: CSVETLDRTYGYTF. J is TRBJ1-2 and V is TRBV29-1, with a possible D match to TRBD1 (6 bases). The CDR3 runs to 14 residues. The V gene lost 2 bases and the J gene lost 4 bases, with 14 bases spanning the gap. The germline V gene encodes CDR1 SQVTM and CDR2 ANQGSEA. The whole variable domain, filled in from reference TRBV29-1 and TRBJ1-2, reads SAVISQKPSRDICQRGTSLTIQCQVDSQVTMMFWYRQQPGQSLTLIATANQGSEATYESGFVIDKFPISRPNLTFSTLTVSNMSPEDSSIYLCSVETLDRTYGYTFGSGTRLTVV.

The CDR3 DNA reads as TGTGCCACCAGCAGAGAGAAGACGGTGGGACGCCTGGGCAATCAGCCCCAGCATTTT. Residues: CATSREKTVGRLGNQPQHF. The V call is TRBV15, the J call TRBJ1-5, with a tentative D call TRBD1 (5 bases). The CDR3 sequence is 19 residues long. Germline V gene sequence: CDR1 LNHNV, CDR2 YYDKDF (reference sequence). V lost 0 bases and J lost 2, with 20 bases in between.

The V gene is TRBV7-6, the J gene TRBJ2-3; 10 bases are a match to TRBD2. V trimming: 2 bases; J trimming: 6 bases; junction bases outside the gene matches: 11. Germline V lookup: CDR1 SGHVS, CDR2 FNYEAQ. The CDR3 is 17 residues long. The CDR3 protein is CASSLYGLAVSGDTQYF. DNA for the CDR3: TGTGCCAGCAGCTTATACGGACTAGCGGTTTCGGGGGATACGCAGTATTTT.

The chain combines TRBV9 with TRBJ2-5; D gene unclear. The CDR3 runs to 13 residues. The V and J ends lost 0 bases and 4 bases respectively, with 7 bases between them. Germline V gene data show CDR1 as SGDLS and CDR2 as YYNGEE. CDR3 nucleotide sequence: TGTGCCAGCAGCGTAGTACTTGGAGAGACCCAGTACTTC. Translating it yields CASSVVLGETQYF. The entire variable domain, with the rest obtained from reference TRBV9 and TRBJ2-5, is as follows: DSGVTQTPKHLITATGQRVTLRCSPRSGDLSVYWYQQSLDQGLQFLIQYYNGEERAKGNILERFSAQQFPDLHSELNLSSLELGDSALYFCASSVVLGETQYFGPGTRLLVL.

The V and J genes are TRBV7-2 and TRBJ2-1; weak D call: TRBD1 (7 bases). The CDR3 is 17 amino acids. Trimming shortened V by 6 bases and J by 5 bases, and 23 bases separated the two germline ends. Germline CDR1 and CDR2: SGHTA and FQGNSA. CDR3 DNA: TGTGCCAGCAGACGGACAGGACTACCCCCCAACAACAATGAGCAGTTCTTC. Amino acid sequence: CASRRTGLPPNNNEQFF. The whole variable domain, remainder taken from reference TRBV7-2 and TRBJ2-1, is GAGVSQSPSNKVTEKGKDVELRCDPISGHTALYWYRQSLGQGLEFLIYFQGNSAPDKSGLPSDRFSAERTGGSVSTLTIQRTQQEDSAVYLCASRRTGLPPNNNEQFFGPGTRLTVL.

This chain connects TRBV2 to TRBJ2-7, with D perhaps TRBD1 (7 bases). Germline V gene data show CDR1 as SNHLY and CDR2 as FYNNEI. With 7 bases removed from V and 0 bases from J, the gap between germline ends came to 13 bases. The CDR3 consists of 14 residues. This chain's CDR3 is CASITQGGSYEQYF. The CDR3 DNA sequence: TGTGCCAGCATTACCCAGGGGGGCTCCTACGAGCAGTACTTC. The complete variable domain, with remaining parts taken from reference TRBV2 and TRBJ2-7, reads EPEVTQTPSHQVTQMGQEVILRCVPISNHLYFYWYRQILGQKVEFLVSFYNNEISEKSEIFDDQFSVERPDGSNFTLKIRSTKLEDSAMYFCASITQGGSYEQYFGPGTRLTVT.

This clone was counted a few times. The chain has TRBV4-3 and TRBJ2-7; D remains ambiguous. The ends were cut back, 3 bases at V and 2 bases at J, with 8 bases in the middle. The CDR3 has 13 amino acids. Germline V gene data show CDR1 as LGHNA and CDR2 as YSLEER. CDR3 residues: CASSQTTAYEQYF. DNA of the CDR3: TGCGCCAGCAGCCAGACGACTGCCTACGAGCAGTACTTC.

The chain's CDR3 is CASTAGILQDNSPLHF. DNA for the CDR3: TGTGCCAGCACCGCAGGAATTCTACAAGATAATTCACCCCTCCACTTT. The V gene is TRBV7-9, the J gene TRBJ1-6; D not certain. Per the germline V gene, CDR1 is SEHNR and CDR2 is FQNEAQ (reference sequence). The CDR3 runs 16 residues. V was shortened by 7 bases and J by 5 bases, with 18 bases between the two germline ends.

This clone was detected only once. The chain couples TRBV6-5 to TRBJ1-5, with a possible D match to TRBD1 (5 bases). This CDR3 comprises 13 residues. Germline loops: CDR1 MNHEY, CDR2 SVGAGI. The V and J ends lost 0 bases and 5 bases respectively, with 5 bases between them. CDR3 nucleotides: TGTGCCAGCAGTTACTCGGGGGATCAGCCCCAGCATTTT. This gives the protein CASSYSGDQPQHF.

CDR3 loop: CSGRTGGSYEQYF. The DNA of the CDR3 is TGCAGCGGCCGGACAGGGGGCTCCTACGAGCAGTACTTC. This sequence joins TRBV29-1 and TRBJ2-7; TRBD1 aligns across 10 bases. The CDR3 sequence is 13 residues long. CDR1 is SQVTM and CDR2 is ANQGSEA in the germline V gene. V was pared by 7 bases and J by 0 bases, with 3 bases of the junction left unmatched.

The CDR3 sequence: CASSQEGQGREKLFF. CDR3 DNA sequence: TGCGCCAGCAGCCAAGAAGGACAGGGGCGGGAAAAACTGTTTTTT. The chain carries TRBV4-3 and TRBJ1-4; 9 bases line up with TRBD1. CDR1 LGHNA and CDR2 YSLEER come from the germline V gene. This CDR3 comprises 15 residues. Unmatched junction bases numbered 4, after V lost 0 bases and J lost 8 bases.

This clone came up a few times. The chain recombines TRBV6-5 with TRBJ2-4, with D unclear. With 2 bases removed from V and 1 base from J, the gap between germline ends came to 9 bases. The CDR3 loop spans 15 amino acids. In germline, CDR1 is MNHEY, CDR2 SVGAGI. The CDR3 is CASSYEPLAKNIQYF. The CDR3 region has the DNA TGTGCCAGCAGTTACGAGCCGTTGGCCAAAAACATTCAGTACTTC.

The V call is TRBV29-1, the J call TRBJ1-2; D is undetermined. Germline V gives CDR1 SQVTM, CDR2 ANQGSEA. CDR3 size: 14 residues. V lost 2 bases and J 9 bases, leaving 19 bases between the germline ends. The CDR3 nucleotides are TGCAGCGTTGAAAAAACTAGTAGCGACGGCAGCTACACCTTC. It specifies CSVEKTSSDGSYTF.

This clone occurred a few times. J is TRBJ2-5 and V is TRBV5-6, with D possibly being TRBD1 (5 bases). With 0 bases removed from V and 4 bases from J, the gap between germline ends came to 10 bases. From germline, CDR1 is SGHDT and CDR2 YYEEEE. This CDR3 region has 14 residues. In nucleotides, the CDR3 is TGTGCCAGCAGCTTGGTGGGGCTCCGAGAGACCCAGTACTTC. It yields the protein CASSLVGLRETQYF.

A few counts support this clone. The rearrangement links TRBV19 to TRBJ2-7; a possible D gene is TRBD1 (5 bases). CDR1 LNHDA and CDR2 SQIVND come from the germline V gene (reference sequence). The V and J ends lost 5 bases and 13 bases respectively, with 18 bases between them. This CDR3 has 12 amino acids. This chain's CDR3 is CASSVDGSRVYF. CDR3 DNA: TGTGCCAGTAGTGTGGATGGTTCCAGGGTTTACTTC.

In its sample, this clone was seen a few times. The gene calls are TRBV21-1 and TRBJ2-3. TRBV21-1 is described as a pseudogene. CDR3 size: 11 residues. The CDR3, as DNA: TGTGCCAGCAGCACCACAGATACGCAGTATTTT. Translation: CASSTTDTQYF.

Concerning this clone itself: The same CDR3 also results from other DNA sequences found in this sample. V gene TRBV30 combines with J gene TRBJ2-7; D not resolved. The CDR3 spans 12 residues. Trimming took 0 bases from V and 0 from J, leaving 3 bases between them. CDR1 is GTSNPN, CDR2 SVGIG, per germline (reference sequence). CDR3 sequence (DNA): TGTGCCTGGAGTGTAAGCTCCTACGAGCAGTACTTC. It specifies CAWSVSSYEQYF.

This rearrangement joins TRBV18 to TRBJ2-2, with 10 bases aligning to TRBD1. V lost 4 bases to trimming and J lost 2 bases; unmatched junction nucleotides: 4. The CDR3 consists of 16 residues. Germline CDR1 KGHSH, CDR2 LQKENI. CDR3 sequence reads: CASSQGTGDNTGELFF. The CDR3 DNA sequence: TGTGCCAGCTCACAAGGGACAGGGGACAACACCGGGGAGCTGTTTTTT.